This is a list of T cell receptor beta chains from one sample in a study of T cells after yellow fever vaccination. One entry per CDR3 protein, called by TCRdb with MiXCR from the 5' RACE reads. This sample has some 320,000 distinct CDR3 sequences, with 9.5% to 12% found just once. Material: CD4+ T cells sorted from PBMCs, obtained 45 days after the yellow fever booster vaccination. Receptors originate from a man younger than 30 who received the YFV17D yellow fever vaccine. Each CDR3 is given with its conserved first and last residue. The D gene is left open where the match is weak. Clone size is shown for a subset of rows, as once, few, many or a class of expanded clone.

D gene	clone size	CDR3 length	V gene	J gene	CDR3 protein	CDR3 DNA
-	few	13	TRBV3-1	TRBJ2-3	CASSPVESDTQYF	TGTGCCAGCAGCCCCGTCGAGTCAGATACGCAGTATTTT
-	many	13	TRBV3-1	TRBJ1-1	CASSLGQNTEAFF	TGTGCCAGCAGCCTTGGACAGAACACTGAAGCTTTCTTT
TRBD1	-	14	TRBV11-3	TRBJ2-5	CASSTWTGDETQYF	TGTGCCAGCAGCACCTGGACAGGGGACGAGACCCAGTACTTC
TRBD2	-	16	TRBV4-3	TRBJ2-7	CATHPLAEMPVGEQYF	TGCGCCACTCACCCACTAGCGGAAATGCCCGTTGGCGAGCAGTACTTC
-	-	13	TRBV7-2	TRBJ2-3	CASSLNRADTQYF	TGTGCCAGCAGCTTAAATCGGGCGGATACGCAGTATTTT
-	-	14	TRBV6-6	TRBJ1-6	CASAPGPSYSPLHF	TGTGCCAGCGCTCCGGGACCGAGTTATTCACCCCTCCACTTT
-	few	15	TRBV5-1	TRBJ1-1	CASSSITGMNTEAFF	TGCGCCAGCAGCTCGATAACAGGGATGAACACTGAAGCTTTCTTT
TRBD2	many	14	TRBV10-2	TRBJ2-7	CASSRILAGAEQYF	TGCGCCAGCAGCCGGATACTAGCGGGGGCTGAGCAGTACTTC
TRBD2	few	14	TRBV20-1	TRBJ2-7	CSAGGVSGGREQYF	TGCAGTGCAGGAGGGGTGAGCGGGGGGCGCGAGCAGTACTTC
-	few	15	TRBV7-9	TRBJ2-2	CASSLSLALTGELFF	TGTGCCAGCAGCTTATCGCTAGCCCTCACCGGGGAGCTGTTTTTT
-	few	14	TRBV5-1	TRBJ2-2	CASSWDVNTGELFF	TGCGCCAGCAGCTGGGACGTGAACACCGGGGAGCTGTTTTTT
TRBD1	few	13	TRBV19	TRBJ2-5	CASIGTGKETQYF	TGTGCCAGTATAGGGACAGGGAAAGAGACCCAGTACTTC
TRBD2	few	16	TRBV10-2	TRBJ2-3	CASSESGTSGADTQYF	TGCGCCAGCAGTGAGTCCGGGACTAGTGGGGCAGATACGCAGTATTTT
-	-	11	TRBV12-5	TRBJ2-3	CASGLSDTQYF	TGTGCTAGTGGTTTGTCAGATACGCAGTATTTT
-	-	13	TRBV10-3	TRBJ2-7	CAIRDRVSYEQYF	TGTGCCATCAGGGACAGAGTTTCCTACGAGCAGTACTTC
TRBD2	few	14	TRBV7-3	TRBJ2-1	CASSFGGAVNEQFF	TGTGCCAGCAGCTTCGGGGGGGCGGTCAATGAGCAGTTCTTC
TRBD2	few	16	TRBV9	TRBJ2-2	CASSAGGTSGTGELFF	TGTGCCAGCAGCGCCGGGGGGACTAGCGGTACCGGGGAGCTGTTTTTT
TRBD2	-	17	TRBV7-2	TRBJ2-3	CASSRTGAGGGTDTQYF	TGTGCCAGCAGCCGAACGGGGGCGGGGGGCGGCACAGATACGCAGTATTTT
-	-	13	TRBV20-1	TRBJ1-3	CSATPDGGNTIYF	TGCAGTGCCACGCCGGACGGTGGAAACACCATATATTTT
-	-	13	TRBV12-3/TRBV12-4	TRBJ1-4	CASSFQGNEKLFF	TGTGCCAGCAGTTTCCAGGGTAACGAAAAACTGTTTTTT
-	-	14	TRBV5-4	TRBJ2-3	CASSLDIGTDTQYF	TGTGCCAGCAGCTTGGACATCGGCACAGATACGCAGTATTTT
TRBD2	few	14	TRBV20-1	TRBJ2-7	CSARGPAGTYEQYF	TGCAGTGCTAGAGGGCCAGCGGGGACTTACGAGCAGTACTTC